Reported below is one TCR beta chain. What it binds is not known. This may come from a read error, since a much larger clone is one base off. Primers used in a second PCR of about 6 to 11 cycles were a sample-barcoded 5' primer and a J-beta primer mix. TCRdb fed the 5' RACE reads into MiXCR, producing one record per CDR3 protein. The sample has about a million distinct CDR3 sequences; about two fifths are singletons. V gave up 1 base and J gave up 2 bases, with 13 bases separating them. Germline V CDR1 and CDR2: DFQATT, SNEGSKA (reference sequence). The CDR3 totals 15 residues. The record originates from a study of blood T cells in healthy people across ages. Study outcomes and limitations: A strong correlation between TCR beta diversity and naive T cell percentage was seen.

Sequencing used blood. The J gene is TRBJ2-3, the V gene TRBV20-1; D call uncertain. The sequence was obtained from a man between 18 and 35 years old in good health. CDR3 sequence: CSARGQADPTDTQYF. For the CDR3, the DNA is TGCAGTGCTAGAGGGCAGGCAGACCCCACAGATACGCAGTATTTT.